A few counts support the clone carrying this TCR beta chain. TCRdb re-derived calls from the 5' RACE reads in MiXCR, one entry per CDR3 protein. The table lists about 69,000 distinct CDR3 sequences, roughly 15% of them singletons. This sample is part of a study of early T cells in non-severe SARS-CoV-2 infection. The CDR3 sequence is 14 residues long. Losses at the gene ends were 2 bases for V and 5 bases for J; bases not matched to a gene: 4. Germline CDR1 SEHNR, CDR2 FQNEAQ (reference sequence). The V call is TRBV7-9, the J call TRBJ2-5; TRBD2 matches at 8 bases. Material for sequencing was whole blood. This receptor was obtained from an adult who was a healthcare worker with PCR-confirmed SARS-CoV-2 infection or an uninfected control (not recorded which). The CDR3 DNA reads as TGTGCCAGCAGCTTAACGGGAGGGATGGAGACCCAGTACTTC. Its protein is CASSLTGGMETQYF.